This T cell receptor beta chain was recovered during a study of blood T cell repertoires in COVID-19. In the study overall: T cells, B-cell-depleted T cells, or PBMCs supplied cDNA or gDNA.

Enrolled during active infection, Seattle patients were then followed longitudinally. Source study methods: By means of reference gene primer amplification, nucleated cell counts were estimated. Assay used: immunoSEQ multiplex PCR; TCRdb lists only in-frame clones, some missing. The V and J calls and clone size are taken from that table; D and trimming were inferred from the DNA. Of 150,000 to 200,000 clones in the sample, 87% are singletons; the top ten hold about a tenth. Germline V gene lookup returns CDR1 LNHDA and CDR2 SQIVND (reference sequence). Between the trimmed V and J ends, which lost 7 bases and 4 bases, there was a span of 13 bases. The CDR3 loop spans 14 amino acids.

The source is a woman in her 70s with COVID-19, enrolled during active disease. Material: peripheral blood. This sequence joins TRBV19 and TRBJ1-4; D call uncertain. The CDR3 is CASIAGVNNEKLFF. In DNA, the CDR3 is TGTGCCAGTATCGCCGGAGTTAATAATGAAAAACTGTTTTTT.